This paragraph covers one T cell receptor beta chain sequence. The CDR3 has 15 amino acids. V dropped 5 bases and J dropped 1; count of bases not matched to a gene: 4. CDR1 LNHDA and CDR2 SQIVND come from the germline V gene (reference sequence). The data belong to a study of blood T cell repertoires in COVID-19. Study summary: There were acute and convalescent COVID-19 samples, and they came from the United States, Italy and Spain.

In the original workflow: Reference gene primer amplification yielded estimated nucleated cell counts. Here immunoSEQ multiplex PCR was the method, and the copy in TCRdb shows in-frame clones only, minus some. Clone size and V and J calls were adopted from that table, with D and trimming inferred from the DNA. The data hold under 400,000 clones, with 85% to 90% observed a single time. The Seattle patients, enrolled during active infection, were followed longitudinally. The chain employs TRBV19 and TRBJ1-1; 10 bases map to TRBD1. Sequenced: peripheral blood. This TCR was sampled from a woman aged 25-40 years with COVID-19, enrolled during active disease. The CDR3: CASSDRGRGNTEAFF. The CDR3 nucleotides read TGTGCCAGTAGTGACAGGGGGCGCGGGAACACTGAAGCTTTCTTT.